The clone carrying this T cell receptor beta chain was recorded many times. Its antigen is as yet unknown. This sample is drawn from a study of T cells in Graves' hyperthyroidism and ophthalmopathy. Study-wide points: Model-based prediction identified ophthalmopathy a median around 6.7 months prior to its onset. Blood also carried most thyroid clonotypes expanded above 0.001. Stable hyperthyroidism and ophthalmopathy were separated using 13 V-J signatures.

Amplified TCR beta CDR3 regions came from RNA transcripts. The study used the HTBI primer set for a first-round RT-PCR of the TCR CDR3. TCRdb called the multiplex PCR reads again in MiXCR, with one record for every CDR3 protein. The sample contains 600,000 to 850,000 distinct CDR3 sequences, roughly a sixth of which appear only once. This TCR came from a woman aged 45-65 years with Graves' hyperthyroidism that later progressed to Graves' ophthalmopathy. The sample consisted of blood.

CDR3 protein: CASSEAGDGWDFYGYTF. CDR3 DNA sequence: TGTGCCAGCAGTGAAGCAGGAGACGGTTGGGACTTCTATGGCTACACCTTC. The chain is built from TRBV2 and TRBJ1-2, with D possibly TRBD1 on 5 matching bases. Germline values: CDR1 SNHLY, CDR2 FYNNEI. Deletions cut 0 bases from V and 4 bases from J, with 18 bases between. The CDR3 consists of 17 residues.